These T cell receptor beta chains were read from a single sample in a study of cytomegalovirus exposure and HLA in healthy donors. Sequencing used immunoSEQ multiplex PCR; TCRdb keeps in-frame clones, though not all of them. In all, the sample yields approximately 45,000 clones. The material sequenced was PBMCs. The receptors here all came from a male donor in good health and CMV-seronegative. Both conserved end residues are part of each CDR3. D genes are given only for firm matches.

v_call: TRBV6-5
j_call: TRBJ2-7
d_call: TRBD2
cdr3_nt: TGTGCCAGCAGGACGGGGGGCTACGAGCAGTACTTC
cdr3_aa: CASRTGGYEQYF

v_call: TRBV7-2
j_call: TRBJ1-2
d_call: TRBD1
cdr3_nt: TGTGCCAGCAGCTTGTCTACCCCGACAGGGGGCCGGGATGGCTACACCTTC
cdr3_aa: CASSLSTPTGGRDGYTF

v_call: TRBV9
j_call: TRBJ1-2
d_call: .
cdr3_nt: TGTGCCAGCAGCGAGCCTGCAACAGTTACTAACTATGGCTACACCTTC
cdr3_aa: CASSEPATVTNYGYTF

v_call: TRBV12-5
j_call: TRBJ2-7
d_call: TRBD1
cdr3_nt: TGTGCTAGTGGTTTGGGACTCCGGGACAGGGGGGCCTACGAGCAGTACTTC
cdr3_aa: CASGLGLRDRGAYEQYF

v_call: TRBV4-1
j_call: TRBJ1-2
d_call: TRBD1
cdr3_nt: TGCGCCAGCAGCTCAAGAACAGGGGACGTAGGCTATGGCTACACCTTC
cdr3_aa: CASSSRTGDVGYGYTF

v_call: TRBV5-1
j_call: TRBJ2-7
d_call: TRBD1
cdr3_nt: TGCGCCAGCAGTTCATCAGGGGGCCAAACCTACGAGCAGTACTTC
cdr3_aa: CASSSSGGQTYEQYF

v_call: TRBV10-3
j_call: TRBJ2-7
d_call: TRBD2
cdr3_nt: TGTGCCATCAGTGAGTCCCTAGCGGGGGGCATTTACGAGCAGTACTTC
cdr3_aa: CAISESLAGGIYEQYF

v_call: TRBV29-1
j_call: TRBJ2-7
d_call: TRBD1
cdr3_nt: TGCAGCGTTGAAACCGGGACAGGCTTCTACGAGCAGTACTTC
cdr3_aa: CSVETGTGFYEQYF

v_call: TRBV18
j_call: TRBJ1-5
d_call: TRBD1
cdr3_nt: TGTGCCAGCTCTCCGACAGGGGGGTCGGGTCAGCCCCAGCATTTT
cdr3_aa: CASSPTGGSGQPQHF

v_call: TRBV5-1
j_call: TRBJ1-6
d_call: .
cdr3_nt: TGCGCCAGCAGCTTGGCCGAAGGCGGAGATAGTTCACCCCTCCACTTT
cdr3_aa: CASSLAEGGDSSPLHF

v_call: TRBV6-5
j_call: TRBJ2-7
d_call: .
cdr3_nt: TGTGCCAGCAGTCCCTCGGAACAGGGAACCGACGAGCAGTACTTC
cdr3_aa: CASSPSEQGTDEQYF

v_call: TRBV5-1
j_call: TRBJ2-5
d_call: TRBD2
cdr3_nt: TGCGCCAGCAACAAAAAGCCCGGGAGGGGGGAGACCCAGTACTTC
cdr3_aa: CASNKKPGRGETQYF

v_call: TRBV6-6
j_call: TRBJ1-6
d_call: .
cdr3_nt: TGCGCCAGCAGTTATGGGGGCGAGGCGAATTCACCCCTCCACTTT
cdr3_aa: CASSYGGEANSPLHF

v_call: TRBV4-1
j_call: TRBJ2-7
d_call: .
cdr3_nt: TGCGCCAGCAGCCAAGGTACACCTAGCTCCTACGAGCAGTACTTC
cdr3_aa: CASSQGTPSSYEQYF

v_call: TRBV7-6
j_call: TRBJ2-7
d_call: .
cdr3_nt: TGTGCCAGCAGCTTATCAGGGGGAGGCGAGCAGTACTTC
cdr3_aa: CASSLSGGGEQYF

v_call: TRBV4-1
j_call: TRBJ1-4
d_call: .
cdr3_nt: TGCGCCAGCAGCCACGACAGTGCAACTAATGAAAAACTGTTTTTT
cdr3_aa: CASSHDSATNEKLFF

v_call: TRBV19
j_call: TRBJ1-2
d_call: .
cdr3_nt: TGTGCCAGTAAAACGCCAGCGTTCTATGGCTACACCTTC
cdr3_aa: CASKTPAFYGYTF

v_call: TRBV5-1
j_call: TRBJ2-2
d_call: TRBD2
cdr3_nt: TGCGCCAGCAGCTTGGAAGCGGGGGGGCCCGGGACCGGGGAGCTGTTTTTT
cdr3_aa: CASSLEAGGPGTGELFF

v_call: TRBV30
j_call: TRBJ1-3
d_call: TRBD1
cdr3_nt: TGTGCCTGGGGATTACAGGGGCCCGACACCATATATTTT
cdr3_aa: CAWGLQGPDTIYF

v_call: TRBV6-5
j_call: TRBJ2-7
d_call: TRBD1
cdr3_nt: TGTGCCAGCAGTCCTGACAGGGCCTCCTACGAGCAGTACTTC
cdr3_aa: CASSPDRASYEQYF

v_call: TRBV28
j_call: TRBJ1-3
d_call: TRBD1
cdr3_nt: TGTGCCAGCAGTTTCCAGGGGGCCATGAGAGGAAACACCATATATTTT
cdr3_aa: CASSFQGAMRGNTIYF

v_call: TRBV7-9
j_call: TRBJ1-2
d_call: .
cdr3_nt: TGTGCCAGCAGTCCGGGACAACTTAACTATGGCTACACCTTC
cdr3_aa: CASSPGQLNYGYTF

v_call: TRBV6-6
j_call: TRBJ1-6
d_call: .
cdr3_nt: TGTGCCAGCAGTTACTCCCGTCTCAATTCACCCCTCCACTTT
cdr3_aa: CASSYSRLNSPLHF

v_call: TRBV4-1
j_call: TRBJ1-2
d_call: TRBD1
cdr3_nt: TGCGCCAGCAGCCAGGCAGACAGGGACGTATCGGGGGGCTACACCTTC
cdr3_aa: CASSQADRDVSGGYTF

v_call: TRBV7-2
j_call: TRBJ1-1
d_call: .
cdr3_nt: TGTGCCAGCAGCTTATACGAGGGGAACACTGAAGCTTTCTTT
cdr3_aa: CASSLYEGNTEAFF

v_call: TRBV5-6
j_call: TRBJ1-6
d_call: .
cdr3_nt: TGTGCCAGCAGCTTATACAGGGTCTCACCCCTCCACTTT
cdr3_aa: CASSLYRVSPLHF

v_call: TRBV6-5
j_call: TRBJ1-2
d_call: TRBD1
cdr3_nt: TGTGCCAGCAGTTACAGGACAGGGAACTATGGCTACACCTTC
cdr3_aa: CASSYRTGNYGYTF

v_call: TRBV18
j_call: TRBJ2-7
d_call: TRBD2
cdr3_nt: TGTGCCAGCTCACCTGGACTAGGGTACGAGCAGTACTTC
cdr3_aa: CASSPGLGYEQYF

v_call: TRBV19
j_call: TRBJ2-7
d_call: .
cdr3_nt: TGTGCCAGTAGAGAATTAGGGCAGGGGAACGAGCAGTACTTC
cdr3_aa: CASRELGQGNEQYF

v_call: TRBV7-6
j_call: TRBJ2-1
d_call: .
cdr3_nt: TGTGCCAGCGCATCCTTGGCTAGCTCCCCTTACAATGAGCAGTTCTTC
cdr3_aa: CASASLASSPYNEQFF

v_call: TRBV9
j_call: TRBJ1-1
d_call: .
cdr3_nt: TGTGCCAGCAGCCTTTCGGACACTGAAGCTTTCTTT
cdr3_aa: CASSLSDTEAFF

v_call: TRBV6-5
j_call: TRBJ1-2
d_call: .
cdr3_nt: TGTGCCAGCACCACAAATAACTATGGCTACACCTTC
cdr3_aa: CASTTNNYGYTF

v_call: TRBV7-8
j_call: TRBJ2-1
d_call: TRBD2
cdr3_nt: TGTGCCAGCAGCTGGGGCCAGCTAGCGGAAAACAATGAGCAGTTCTTC
cdr3_aa: CASSWGQLAENNEQFF

v_call: TRBV6-5
j_call: TRBJ1-3
d_call: .
cdr3_nt: TGTGCCAGCAGTTACTCCCGAGCCTCTGGAAACACCATATATTTT
cdr3_aa: CASSYSRASGNTIYF

v_call: TRBV19
j_call: TRBJ2-3
d_call: .
cdr3_nt: TGTGCCAGTAAAGACGGACAGCTTTTTGCAGATACGCAGTATTTT
cdr3_aa: CASKDGQLFADTQYF

v_call: TRBV6-1
j_call: TRBJ2-3
d_call: .
cdr3_nt: TGTGCCAGCGGGATGGGACACCAGGGTAATACGCAGTATTTT
cdr3_aa: CASGMGHQGNTQYF

v_call: TRBV30
j_call: TRBJ2-7
d_call: TRBD2
cdr3_nt: TGTGCCTGGAGCAAACTAGCGGGGACCCCCTACGAGCAGTACTTC
cdr3_aa: CAWSKLAGTPYEQYF

v_call: TRBV30
j_call: TRBJ1-2
d_call: .
cdr3_nt: TGTGCCTGGAGCGGGGAGGGTGGCTACACCTTC
cdr3_aa: CAWSGEGGYTF

v_call: TRBV2
j_call: TRBJ1-4
d_call: .
cdr3_nt: TGTGCCAGCAGGGAGGAGGGGGAAAAACTGTTTTTT
cdr3_aa: CASREEGEKLFF

v_call: TRBV10-2
j_call: TRBJ1-6
d_call: .
cdr3_nt: TGCGCCAGCACGAGTCAGGGTAATTCACCCCTCCACTTT
cdr3_aa: CASTSQGNSPLHF